The 25 T cell receptor beta chains below were found in one sample sequenced in a study of OX40 agonist ivuxolimab in advanced cancers. The repertoire was sequenced with immunoSEQ multiplex PCR; TCRdb's copy has only in-frame clones and lacks some. The table has approximately 70,000 clones, 90% to 95% seen once. Sequencing used CD4+ or CD8+ T cells sorted from blood, obtained in a trial of the OX40 agonist ivuxolimab. The receptors stem from an adult with an advanced solid tumor such as melanoma, head and neck, liver or kidney cancer.

CDR3 in amino acids: CASSIGQGLAYEQFF. DNA for the CDR3: TGTGCCAGTAGTATAGGTCAGGGTCTTGCCTATGAGCAGTTCTTC. The rearrangement links TRBV19 to TRBJ2-1, with a tentative D call TRBD1 (5 bases). CDR3 length: 15 residues. CDR1 is LNHDA and CDR2 is SQIVND in the germline V gene (reference sequence). With 1 base removed from V and 8 bases from J, the gap between germline ends came to 15 bases.

This chain uses TRBV10-3 with TRBJ2-3, with 7 bases fitting TRBD1. The CDR3 is 16 amino acids. CDR1 and CDR2 from the germline V gene are ENHRY and SYGVKD. Trimming cost V 6 bases and J 1 base; bases outside gene matches: 10. The DNA of the CDR3 is TGTGCCATCAGCCTTTTCAACAGGGGAGGCACAGATACGCAGTATTTT. The encoded protein is CAISLFNRGGTDTQYF.

V usage is TRBV15 and J usage is TRBJ1-5, with unresolved D. The germline V gene has CDR1 LNHNV and CDR2 YYDKDF (reference sequence). V was pared by 4 bases and J by 6 bases, with 16 bases between. The CDR3 loop spans 15 amino acids. The CDR3: CATSNPRAWGQPQHF. The CDR3 region has the DNA TGTGCCACCAGCAACCCTAGGGCTTGGGGTCAGCCCCAGCATTTT.

This clone was seen only once. The rearrangement links TRBV30 to TRBJ2-1; D not resolved. With 0 bases removed from V and 10 bases from J, the gap between germline ends came to 13 bases. The germline CDR1 and CDR2 sequences are GTSNPN and SVGIG (reference sequence). The CDR3 consists of 13 residues. The CDR3, as DNA: TGTGCCTGGAGTGTACGGAAGGTGGGGGAGCAGTTCTTC. Its protein is CAWSVRKVGEQFF.

For the CDR3, the DNA is TGTGCCAGCAGTCAGACAGGGGGCACCACTGAAGCTTTCTTT. Residues: CASSQTGGTTEAFF. The chain joins TRBV27 to TRBJ1-1; TRBD1 agrees at 10 bases. CDR1 is MNHEY and CDR2 is SMNVEV in the germline V gene (reference sequence). The V segment lost 5 bases and the J segment 4 bases; nucleotides outside the gene matches: 4. The CDR3 loop spans 14 amino acids.

This chain links TRBV5-6 with TRBJ2-7, with D possibly being TRBD1 (5 bases). Trimming stripped 0 bases from V and 2 bases from J, with 12 bases between. The CDR3 runs to 15 residues. Germline CDR1 is SGHDT and CDR2 is YYEEEE. CDR3 nucleotides: TGTGCCAGCAGCTTGGAAGCAGGGTACCCCTACGAGCAGTACTTC. Amino acid sequence: CASSLEAGYPYEQYF.

The CDR3 DNA reads as TGTGCCAGCAGCTGGGCCCAGGGGGGGAGCGCGGATCAGCCCCAGCATTTT. The encoded protein is CASSWAQGGSADQPQHF. This chain connects TRBV28 to TRBJ1-5; 7 bases line up with TRBD1. Unmatched junction bases numbered 16, after V lost 6 bases and J lost 5 bases. The length of the CDR3 is 17 residues. CDR1 and CDR2 (germline): MDHEN, SYDVKM.

The V call is TRBV27, the J call TRBJ2-1; 8 bases align to TRBD2. V gave up 2 bases and J gave up 2 bases; unmatched junction bases: 2. The CDR3 is 15 residues long. In germline, CDR1 is MNHEY, CDR2 SMNVEV (reference sequence). Here the CDR3 reads CASSLAGGTYNEQFF. Written as DNA, the CDR3 is TGTGCCAGCAGTTTAGCGGGAGGAACCTACAATGAGCAGTTCTTC.

Here the CDR3 reads CASTTGLSRFF. Here the CDR3 DNA reads TGTGCCAGCACCACGGGACTCTCAAGGTTCTTC. The chain carries TRBV28 and TRBJ2-1; a weak D match, TRBD2 (6 bases). The V gene lost 7 bases and the J gene lost 15 bases, with 16 bases spanning the gap. The CDR3 is 11 residues long. The germline V gene encodes CDR1 MDHEN and CDR2 SYDVKM.

The chain has TRBV6-1 and TRBJ2-1; D is perhaps TRBD1 (6 bases). The CDR3 length is 11 residues. V gave up 6 bases and J gave up 15 bases, with 15 bases separating them. Germline V lookup: CDR1 MNHNS, CDR2 SASEGT. The CDR3 DNA reads as TGTGCCAGCAGCGTCGGCCCCAGGGGGTTCTTC. This encodes CASSVGPRGFF.

V usage is TRBV29-1 and J usage is TRBJ1-1, with D perhaps TRBD1 (6 bases). In germline, CDR1 is SQVTM, CDR2 ANQGSEA. Trimming pared 7 bases from V and 0 bases from J, leaving 15 bases between. The CDR3 covers 14 residues. The CDR3 here is CSALLGGLNTEAFF. The CDR3, as DNA: TGCAGCGCTTTACTGGGGGGGCTGAACACTGAAGCTTTCTTT. The variable domain in full, with the rest retrieved from reference TRBV29-1 and TRBJ1-1, is SAVISQKPSRDICQRGTSLTIQCQVDSQVTMMFWYRQQPGQSLTLIATANQGSEATYESGFVIDKFPISRPNLTFSTLTVSNMSPEDSSIYLCSALLGGLNTEAFFGQGTRLTVV.

V usage is TRBV7-9 and J usage is TRBJ2-5; D gene unclear. CDR3 length equals 14 residues. Germline-derived CDR1 and CDR2 are SEHNR and FQNEAQ (reference sequence). Trimming left V 4 bases short and J 2 bases short, with 11 bases between. CDR3 sequence (DNA): TGTGCCAGCAGCTGGTGGACGCAACAAGAGACCCAGTACTTC. It yields the protein CASSWWTQQETQYF.

The V gene is TRBV29-1, the J gene TRBJ2-7; unclear D gene. There are 13 residues in the CDR3. Per germline, CDR1 SQVTM and CDR2 ANQGSEA. With 0 bases removed from V and 4 bases from J, the gap between germline ends came to 10 bases. The CDR3 DNA sequence: TGCAGCGTTGAAGAGGCTGGTCAGTACGAGCAGTACTTC. Translating it yields CSVEEAGQYEQYF.

The chain couples TRBV5-4 to TRBJ2-6; 8 nucleotides align to TRBD2. Germline loops: CDR1 SGHNT, CDR2 YYREEE (reference sequence). V gave up 6 bases and J gave up 3 bases; unmatched junction bases: 5. The CDR3 runs 15 residues. This CDR3 reads CASNPGGVGANVLTF. CDR3 nucleotide sequence: TGTGCCAGCAACCCGGGAGGGGTTGGGGCCAACGTCCTGACTTTC.

The chain is built from TRBV4-1 and TRBJ2-1, with 9 bases identical to TRBD2. CDR3 length: 16 residues. The trim removed 1 base at V and 1 base at J, leaving 2 bases unmatched. CDR1 MGHRA and CDR2 YSYEKL come from the germline V gene. The chain's CDR3 is CASSQVAGASYNEQFF. CDR3 DNA: TGCGCCAGCAGCCAAGTAGCGGGAGCTTCCTACAATGAGCAGTTCTTC.

By proportion, this clone is large. V usage is TRBV19 and J usage is TRBJ2-2; D not certain. The germline V gene encodes CDR1 LNHDA and CDR2 SQIVND (reference sequence). Trimming left V 8 bases short and J 5 bases short, with 9 bases between. The CDR3 contains 12 residues. CDR3 loop: CASGYPTGELFF. CDR3 in DNA: TGTGCCAGTGGCTACCCTACCGGGGAGCTGTTTTTT.

The rearrangement uses TRBV9 and TRBJ2-1; no firm D call. V dropped 0 bases and J dropped 0 bases, with 7 bases sitting between them. Per germline, CDR1 SGDLS and CDR2 YYNGEE. This CDR3 has 15 residues. The CDR3 loop reads CASSVEKGSYNEQFF. CDR3 sequence (DNA): TGTGCCAGCAGCGTAGAAAAGGGCTCCTACAATGAGCAGTTCTTC. Based on the CDR3 plus reference TRBV9 and TRBJ2-1, the full variable domain is DSGVTQTPKHLITATGQRVTLRCSPRSGDLSVYWYQQSLDQGLQFLIQYYNGEERAKGNILERFSAQQFPDLHSELNLSSLELGDSALYFCASSVEKGSYNEQFFGPGTRLTVL.

The gene calls are TRBV7-8 and TRBJ1-5, with a tentative D call TRBD1 (6 bases). The CDR3 is 15 amino acids. Germline CDR1 SGHVS, CDR2 FQNEAQ. V lost 3 bases to trimming and J lost 7 bases, with 16 bases between them. The CDR3 spells CASSFWVGGGQPQHF. The CDR3, as DNA: TGTGCCAGCAGCTTTTGGGTCGGGGGGGGCCAGCCCCAGCATTTT.

The J gene is TRBJ1-1, the V gene TRBV19; D unresolved. Germline V CDR1 and CDR2: LNHDA, SQIVND (reference sequence). The CDR3 contains 15 residues. V dropped 1 base and J dropped 1 base, with 10 bases sitting between them. For the CDR3, the DNA is TGTGCCAGTAGTATAGCCGCAGGCGCGAACACTGAAGCTTTCTTT. It specifies CASSIAAGANTEAFF.

The chain employs TRBV2 and TRBJ2-7, with a weak D call TRBD1 (6 bases). V lost 4 bases and J lost 2, with 12 bases in between. The germline V gene has CDR1 SNHLY and CDR2 FYNNEI. CDR3 length equals 14 residues. The CDR3 here is CASSAYRDPYEQYF. In nucleotides, the CDR3 is TGTGCCAGCAGTGCCTACAGGGACCCCTACGAGCAGTACTTC.

The chain combines TRBV30 with TRBJ2-7; tentative D call: TRBD1 (5 bases). The V end lost 5 bases, the J end lost 1 base, and 15 bases lay between the germline ends. This CDR3 has 14 residues. Germline assignment: CDR1 GTSNPN and CDR2 SVGIG (reference sequence). The CDR3 sequence is CAWAERQFSYEQYF. The CDR3 nucleotides are TGTGCCTGGGCCGAAAGACAGTTTTCCTACGAGCAGTACTTC.

The rearrangement uses TRBV19 and TRBJ1-6; D might be TRBD1 (6 bases). V was trimmed by 9 bases and J by 6 bases, leaving 12 bases between them. Per the germline V gene, CDR1 is LNHDA and CDR2 is SQIVND (reference sequence). The CDR3 is made up of 13 amino acids. This CDR3 reads CASGTSGNSPLHF. The CDR3 DNA follows: TGTGCCAGCGGGACAAGCGGTAATTCACCCCTCCACTTT. The variable domain in full, completed from reference TRBV19 and TRBJ1-6, reads DGGITQSPKYLFRKEGQNVTLSCEQNLNHDAMYWYRQDPGQGLRLIYYSQIVNDFQKGDIAEGYSVSREKKESFPLTVTSAQKNPTAFYLCASGTSGNSPLHFGNGTRLTVT.

This rearrangement joins TRBV29-1 to TRBJ1-4; no clear D. Germline V gene data show CDR1 as SQVTM and CDR2 as ANQGSEA. This CDR3 region has 14 residues. V dropped 0 bases and J dropped 5 bases, with 10 bases sitting between them. The CDR3 protein is CSVEDSTANEKLFF. DNA for the CDR3: TGCAGCGTTGAAGACTCGACTGCGAATGAAAAACTGTTTTTT.

The gene calls are TRBV5-1 and TRBJ1-1, with D possibly TRBD1 on 6 matching bases. This CDR3 is 13 amino acids long. CDR1 is SGHRS and CDR2 is YFSETQ in the germline V gene. V was pared by 4 bases and J by 1 base, with 8 bases between. CDR3 sequence: CASSPTGNTEAFF. CDR3 sequence (DNA): TGCGCCAGCAGCCCGACAGGGAACACTGAAGCTTTCTTT.

The chain uses TRBV28 and TRBJ1-1, with TRBD1 as a possible D gene (5 bases). Trimming removed 3 bases from V and 5 bases from J, with 10 bases in between. CDR3 length: 13 residues. CDR1 and CDR2 (germline): MDHEN, SYDVKM. The CDR3 sequence: CASSFQGETEAFF. The CDR3 DNA reads as TGTGCCAGCAGTTTCCAGGGTGAGACTGAAGCTTTCTTT. Full variable domain (rest looked up from reference TRBV28 and TRBJ1-1): DVKVTQSSRYLVKRTGEKVFLECVQDMDHENMFWYRQDPGLGLRLIYFSYDVKMKEKGDIPEGYSVSREKKERFSLILESASTNQTSMYLCASSFQGETEAFFGQGTRLTVV.